A selection of T cell receptor beta chains follows, all from one sample in a study of blood T cell repertoires in COVID-19. Profiled with immunoSEQ multiplex PCR; TCRdb holds only in-frame clones, not every one. The sample has 200,000 to 250,000 clones; about 81% are singletons. Sequencing used peripheral blood. These receptors were collected from a woman older than 75 with COVID-19, enrolled during active disease. Each CDR3 is given with its conserved first and last residue. A D gene is named only where the DNA matches it firmly. Not every row has a clone size; where given, it reads once, few, many or a size class.

>TRBJ1-1|-|-|TRBV9
TGTGCCAGCACGGGGCGGGCAGGGGATTCGGCTGAAGCTTTCTTT
CASTGRAGDSAEAFF
>TRBJ2-7|-|TRBD2|TRBV27
TGTGCCAGCAGGTCAGCGGGGCCCTACGAGCAGTACTTC
CASRSAGPYEQYF
>TRBJ2-7|-|TRBD1|TRBV7-9
TGTGCCAGCAGCTTAGCCACAGGACAGGGCACCGAGCAGTACTTC
CASSLATGQGTEQYF
>TRBJ1-4|-|TRBD1|TRBV18
TGTGCCAGCTCACCAGGACAGGGGGATGAAAAACTGTTTTTT
CASSPGQGDEKLFF
>TRBJ2-5|-|TRBD2|TRBV5-1
TGCGCCAGCAGCTTTCAACTAGCGGGCGTTGGAGAGACCCAGTACTTC
CASSFQLAGVGETQYF
>TRBJ2-1|-|-|TRBV4-1
TGCGCCAGCAGCCACCCACAGGGTGTTTTAAATGAGCAGTTCTTC
CASSHPQGVLNEQFF
>TRBJ2-3|once|-|TRBV30
TGTGCCTGGTCCCCCTTAGATCACCGGAGCACAGATACGCAGTATTTT
CAWSPLDHRSTDTQYF
>TRBJ1-4|-|TRBD1|TRBV5-1
TGCGCCAGCAGCTTAGGACAGGGCGGGGAAAAACTGTTTTTT
CASSLGQGGEKLFF
>TRBJ2-7|-|-|TRBV11-1
TGTGCCAGCAGCTTTGAACGACAGCATGGCGAGCAGTACTTC
CASSFERQHGEQYF
>TRBJ2-7|-|TRBD2|TRBV2
TGTGCCAGCAGTCGATTAGGGACTAGCCACGAGCAGTACTTC
CASSRLGTSHEQYF
>TRBJ1-2|-|-|TRBV5-4
TGTGCCAGCAGCCCCAACAGGGAGGGCCGGTATGGCTACACCTTC
CASSPNREGRYGYTF
>TRBJ1-2|few|-|TRBV5-1
TGCGCCAGCAGCGCCAGTAACTATGGCTACACCTTC
CASSASNYGYTF
>TRBJ1-1|-|-|TRBV18
TGTGCCAGCTCAGAGACAGGGAACACTGAAGCTTTCTTT
CASSETGNTEAFF
>TRBJ1-4|-|-|TRBV28
TGTGCCAGCAGTTTGACAGCCGTAACTAATGAAAAACTGTTTTTT
CASSLTAVTNEKLFF
>TRBJ1-1|-|TRBD1|TRBV18
TGTGCCAGCTCGGGGAGGACAGGTTTGAACACTGAAGCTTTCTTT
CASSGRTGLNTEAFF
>TRBJ1-1|-|-|TRBV2
TGTGCCAGCTCTACGGAGGGGAGGATGGCTGAAGCTTTCTTT
CASSTEGRMAEAFF
>TRBJ2-7|few|TRBD2|TRBV7-2
TGTGCCAGCACCCTTACGCGGGGTAGCGGGGGGCTTCGCTACGAGCAGTACTTC
CASTLTRGSGGLRYEQYF
>TRBJ1-1|few|-|TRBV19
TGTGCCAGTAGTATAGCCCCGCGCACTGAAGCTTTCTTT
CASSIAPRTEAFF
>TRBJ1-3|-|-|TRBV28
TGTGCCAGCAGCTCCGGGGGTATCTCTGGAAACACCATATATTTT
CASSSGGISGNTIYF
>TRBJ2-5|-|TRBD2|TRBV7-9
TGTGCCAGCAGCCCCCTAGCAGGGAGGGCCCAAGAGACCCAGTACTTC
CASSPLAGRAQETQYF
>TRBJ2-5|once|-|TRBV28
TGTGCCAGCAAAGCCGAGACCCAGTACTTC
CASKAETQYF
>TRBJ2-3|-|-|TRBV24-1
TGTGCCACCAGTATCCGGGGCACAGATACGCAGTATTTT
CATSIRGTDTQYF
>TRBJ2-7|-|TRBD1|TRBV27
TGTGCCAGCAGTCGGACAGGGGGCAGGTCCTACGAGCAGTACTTC
CASSRTGGRSYEQYF
>TRBJ2-2|-|-|TRBV6-5
TGTGCCAGCAGAACGGATGGAGGCGGCACCGGGGAGCTGTTTTTT
CASRTDGGGTGELFF
>TRBJ1-5|-|-|TRBV6-6
TGTGCCAGCAGTGTACAGGGTAATAGCAATCAGCCCCAGCATTTT
CASSVQGNSNQPQHF
>TRBJ2-1|-|-|TRBV7-2
TGTGCCAGCAGCTCCGGACAGGGAGGGTACAATGAGCAGTTCTTC
CASSSGQGGYNEQFF
>TRBJ1-2|few|TRBD1|TRBV6-5
TGTGCCAGCAGTTACTCGGCGACAGGGCGCTATGGCTACACCTTC
CASSYSATGRYGYTF
>TRBJ1-2|-|TRBD1|TRBV10-3
TGTGCCATCAGTGACAGGGGGCAAGGCGGCTACACCTTC
CAISDRGQGGYTF
>TRBJ1-1|-|-|TRBV7-8
TGTGCCAGCATTAAGGGGATAAACACTGAAGCTTTCTTT
CASIKGINTEAFF
>TRBJ1-4|once|TRBD1|TRBV7-7
TGTGCTAGCAGCTCTGGACAGGGGCCGAATGAAAAACTGTTTTTT
CASSSGQGPNEKLFF
>TRBJ2-4|-|TRBD2|TRBV28
TGTGCCAGCAGTTCGGGGACTAGCCGGGAGTTTGGCATTCAGTACTTC
CASSSGTSREFGIQYF
>TRBJ2-3|-|-|TRBV5-4
TGTGCCAGCAGCTCGGGAGCGGGAGATACGCAGTATTTT
CASSSGAGDTQYF
>TRBJ2-5|-|TRBD2|TRBV11-2
TGTGCCAGCAGTAAAACTAGCGGGGGCCCGCAAGAGACCCAGTACTTC
CASSKTSGGPQETQYF
>TRBJ2-5|-|TRBD2|TRBV9
TGTGCCAGCAGCGTAGCTCCTAGCGGGGGCCCTCAAGAGACCCAGTACTTC
CASSVAPSGGPQETQYF
>TRBJ1-3|-|-|TRBV3-1/TRBV3-2
TGTGCCAGCAGCCAAAGGGGGGGAAGTGGAAACACCATATATTTT
CASSQRGGSGNTIYF
>TRBJ2-2|-|-|TRBV6-5
TGTGCCATCGTTAGCGGGAACACCGGGGAGCTGTTTTTT
CAIVSGNTGELFF
>TRBJ2-7|-|-|TRBV18
TGTGCCAGCTCACCAGCAACGAGGAACTACGAGCAGTACTTC
CASSPATRNYEQYF
>TRBJ1-1|-|-|TRBV18
TGTGCCAGCTCATCCCGACAAGACACTGAAGCTTTCTTT
CASSSRQDTEAFF
>TRBJ2-7|few|TRBD1|TRBV6-5
TGTGCCAGCAGTCCGAGGACAGGGGGGAACTACGAGCAGTACTTC
CASSPRTGGNYEQYF
>TRBJ2-1|once|-|TRBV19
TGTGCCAGTAGTATAGCTCAGCGGGATGAGCAGTTCTTC
CASSIAQRDEQFF
>TRBJ1-6|once|TRBD1|TRBV5-6
TGTGCCAGCAGGACGGGACAGGGGTATAATTCACCCCTCCACTTT
CASRTGQGYNSPLHF
>TRBJ1-6|-|TRBD1|TRBV30
TGTGCCTGGAACCCTCACAGGGGTTCACCCCTCCACTTT
CAWNPHRGSPLHF
>TRBJ1-1|-|TRBD1|TRBV7-9
TGTGCCAGCAGCTTGCGAGCCCCGGGTCAGGGGGCCGAAGCTTTCTTT
CASSLRAPGQGAEAFF